This entry is about one T cell receptor (beta chain). Its antigen remains unknown. The primer mix had 60 Vbeta and 13 Jbeta primers. Method: immunoSEQ multiplex PCR; TCRdb's copy keeps in-frame clones and lacks some. The data show more than 95,000 clones, around 80% seen once. This entry belongs to a study of cytomegalovirus exposure and HLA in healthy donors. The CDR3 is made up of 15 amino acids. Germline V lookup: CDR1 MNHNS, CDR2 SASEGT. Trimming took 3 bases from V and 4 from J, leaving 13 bases between them. Findings and caveats of the study: With further analysis later on, most CMV-associated TCR beta chains appeared HLA-restricted.

The sequence was obtained from a man between 18 and 29 years old in good health and CMV-seronegative. The rearrangement uses TRBV6-1 and TRBJ1-5; perhaps TRBD1 as D (6 bases). The sample comprised PBMCs. DNA for the CDR3: TGTGCCAGCAGTGATCTACAGGGCGGGAATCAGCCCCAGCATTTT. As protein: CASSDLQGGNQPQHF.